This paragraph covers one T cell receptor (beta chain) sequence. Its antigen is unknown. V lost 5 bases, J lost 1 base, and 8 bases lay in between. CDR3 length equals 13 residues. Germline V gene lookup returns CDR1 LNHDA and CDR2 SQIVND (reference sequence). The PCR ran on 60 Vbeta and 13 Jbeta primers. Repertoires were generated with immunoSEQ multiplex PCR, while TCRdb's copy carries only in-frame clones and drops some. The sample has 120,000 or so clones; roughly 17% are singletons. The data stem from a study of cytomegalovirus exposure and HLA in healthy donors. General observations from the study: At a 0.05 false discovery rate, a later analysis found 18,000 or so TCR beta sequences to be associated with HLA alleles. Some V segments (TRBV6-2 and TRBV6-3 among them) were excluded as indistinguishable. Compared with the roughly 700-donor mean, an Asian-associated ancestry cluster reportedly had fewer N-insertions, according to a later analysis.

The receptor's source is a female donor in good health and CMV-seropositive. The material sequenced was PBMCs. The gene calls are TRBV19 and TRBJ1-1, with D hard to call. The CDR3 region has the DNA TGTGCCAGTAGTCTAAACAGGAACACTGAAGCTTTCTTT. Its protein product is CASSLNRNTEAFF.